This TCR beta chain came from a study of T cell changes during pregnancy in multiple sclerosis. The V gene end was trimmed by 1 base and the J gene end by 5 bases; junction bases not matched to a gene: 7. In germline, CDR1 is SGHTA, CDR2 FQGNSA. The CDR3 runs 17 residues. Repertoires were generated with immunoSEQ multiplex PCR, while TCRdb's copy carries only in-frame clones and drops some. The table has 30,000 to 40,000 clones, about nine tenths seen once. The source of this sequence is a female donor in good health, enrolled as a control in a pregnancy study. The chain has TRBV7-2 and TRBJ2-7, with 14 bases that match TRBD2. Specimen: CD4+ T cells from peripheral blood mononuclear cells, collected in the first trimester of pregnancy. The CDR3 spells CASSLVATSGGAHEQYF. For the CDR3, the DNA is TGTGCCAGCAGCTTAGTAGCGACTAGCGGGGGGGCGCACGAGCAGTACTTC.